These T cell receptor beta chains were read from a single sample in a study of CD4 and CD8 cells across lung adenocarcinoma regions. TCRdb fed the PCR reads into MiXCR, producing one record per CDR3 protein. This repertoire shows around 25,000 distinct CDR3 sequences, less than 60% found once; its top ten account for around 50%. The sample taken for sequencing was CD8+ T cells from the center of a lung tumor. All receptors derive from a male donor with lung adenocarcinoma. The CD4 and CD8 labels of this study may be unreliable. CDR3s include the opening cysteine and the closing phenylalanine or tryptophan. Fields, in order: D gene, J gene, V gene, clone size, CDR3 DNA, CDR3 protein. A D gene is named only where the DNA matches it firmly. Expanded clones get a size class; other rows say once, few or many, or leave the size out.

NA TRBJ2-1 TRBV5-1 NA TGCGCCAGCAGCTTTCAGGGAGGAAATGAGCAGTTCTTC CASSFQGGNEQFF
NA TRBJ2-7 TRBV28 NA TGTGCCAGCAGGAGGGGCCCGCGTGTATACGAGCAGTACTTC CASRRGPRVYEQYF
NA TRBJ2-3 TRBV6-1 NA TGTGCCAGCAGCCGGGGGACCACAGATACGCAGTATTTT CASSRGTTDTQYF
TRBD2 TRBJ2-3 TRBV12-3/TRBV12-4 NA TGTGCCAGCAGTGGTAGCGGGGGAGGAGATACGCAGTATTTT CASSGSGGGDTQYF
TRBD1 TRBJ2-2 TRBV6-1 NA TGTGCCAGCACAAGTGACAGGGGTGTTACCGGGGCGCAGTTTTTT CASTSDRGVTGAQFF
NA TRBJ2-4 TRBV27 NA TGTGCCAGCAGTGGGCGCCGGGGACGTGCCCAAGACACCCAGTACTTC CASSGRRGRAQDTQYF
NA TRBJ2-7 TRBV20-1 NA TGCAGTGCTAGGGAGGATCACTACGAGCAGTACTTC CSAREDHYEQYF
NA TRBJ2-3 TRBV4-1 NA TGCGCCAGCAGCCAAGCGTCGGGAAGCAAAGATACGCAGTATTTT CASSQASGSKDTQYF
NA TRBJ2-7 TRBV6-1 NA TGTGCCAGCAGTGAAGCTGACAGCTCCTACGAGCAGTACTTC CASSEADSSYEQYF
TRBD2 TRBJ2-5 TRBV10-3 NA TGTGCCATCAGTGAGGGCCCCGGGAGGGGTAACCAAGATACCCAGTACTTT CAISEGPGRGNQDTQYF
TRBD2 TRBJ2-5 TRBV4-1 many TGCGCCAGCAGCCATCTGGGGGGGAAAGAGACCCAGTACTTC CASSHLGGKETQYF
NA TRBJ1-2 TRBV4-1 many TGCGCCAGCAGCCAACCAGCAGGGAATGGCTACACCTTC CASSQPAGNGYTF
NA TRBJ2-3 TRBV7-3 NA TGTGCCAGCAGCGTTTCGGGGATGTGGGTCGGGAATATTCAGTATTTT CASSVSGMWVGNIQYF
NA TRBJ1-2 TRBV6-1 few TGTGCCAGCAGTGAACACAGGGACCTAAACTATGGCTACACCTTC CASSEHRDLNYGYTF
TRBD1 TRBJ2-3 TRBV7-6 NA TGTGCCCGCGGCGTCGAGGGGCTGAGCACAGGGGCGCAGTTTTTT CARGVEGLSTGAQFF
TRBD2 TRBJ2-5 TRBV6-1 medium-sized TGTGCCACGACCCTCGGACTAGCGGGAGTTTCCGAGACCCAGTACTTC CATTLGLAGVSETQYF
NA TRBJ2-1 TRBV7-6 many TGTGCCAGCAGCTTAGTTAGCAATGAGCAGTTCTTC CASSLVSNEQFF
NA TRBJ2-5 TRBV7-2 many TGTGCCAGCAGCTTATCCATACAAGAGACCCAGTACTTC CASSLSIQETQYF
NA TRBJ2-7 TRBV27 many TGTGCCAGCAGTTCAATACAGGGCTACGAGCAGTACTTC CASSSIQGYEQYF
NA TRBJ2-3 TRBV10-2 NA TGCGCCGGCAGCGGAGGCCAAGAGACGCAGTACTTT CAGSGGQETQYF
NA TRBJ2-5 TRBV4-2 once TGTGCCAGCAGCCAAGGGCGGGCAGAGACCCAGTACTTC CASSQGRAETQYF
TRBD2 TRBJ2-1 TRBV10-1 NA TGCGCCAGCAGTGAGTCGAGCGGGAGCGCTGAGCAGTTCTTC CASSESSGSAEQFF
NA TRBJ2-2 TRBV6-1 many TGTGCCAGCAAAGCCGGGACTTCGAACACCGGGGAGCTGTTTTTT CASKAGTSNTGELFF
NA TRBJ2-3 TRBV6-1 NA TGTGCGGGCAGCTGGGGGCGAGACCGAGATACGCAGTACTTT CAGSWGRDRDTQYF
NA TRBJ2-2 TRBV9 NA TGTGCCAGCGAGACTCTCGCGAACACCGGGGAGCTGTTTTTT CASETLANTGELFF
NA TRBJ2-6 TRBV6-1 few TGTGCCAGCGCCCAGGAGGGGGCCAACGTCCTGACTTTC CASAQEGANVLTF
NA TRBJ2-3 TRBV5-8 few TGTGCCAGCAGCTTCTGGGACAAGGATACGCAGTATTTT CASSFWDKDTQYF
NA TRBJ2-5 TRBV6-1 NA TGTGCCAGGGGTTTGAGGGGGAGAGGCCCAGAGACGCAGTACTTC CARGLRGRGPETQYF
NA TRBJ2-1 TRBV3-1 NA TGTGCCAGCAGCCAAGTAGGTAGTCCGACTGGGCAGTTCTTC CASSQVGSPTGQFF
TRBD2 TRBJ2-3 TRBV6-8 NA TGCGGCAGCAGGGGAGCGGGAGCCGGAGACACGCAGTATTTT CGSRGAGAGDTQYF
TRBD2 TRBJ2-3 TRBV6-5 large TGTGCCAGCAGTTACACCAAACTAGCGGGAGGGCAGGATACGCAGTATTTT CASSYTKLAGGQDTQYF